This T cell receptor (beta chain) was observed in a study of cytomegalovirus exposure and HLA in healthy donors listed by TCRdb under 2017. At the level of the whole study: An earlier analysis of roughly 630 of the donors reported about 250 Gb of sequence data and some 120 million unique TCR beta sequences from 150 million to 200 million T cells. An early release covering about 600 HLA-typed donors comprised roughly 300 gigabases of sequencing data and tens of millions of unique TCR sequences. Among the roughly 400 genotyped donors, under 90% belonged to the genetic ancestry cluster associated with self-reported Caucasian donors. The study aimed to test whether cataloging public T cell receptors could reveal signatures of past pathogen exposure. The study profiled the T cell repertoires of some 610 subjects by immunosequencing and related them to cytomegalovirus serostatus. Besides the first cohort of roughly 640 subjects, a separate validation cohort made up of 120 or so different subjects was used. To predict cytomegalovirus infection status, the study brought together high-throughput TCR immunosequencing, statistical association of individual TCRs with disease status, and machine learning. A later analysis re-analyzed previously published TCR beta repertoires from about 600 donors and added high-resolution HLA genotyping to study TCR occurrence patterns. In the later analysis, no new phenotypic data were used to find candidate immune exposures; instead, reliance was placed on TCR beta sequences and their occurrence across donors. An earlier analysis of 500 to 650 of the donors applied high-throughput TCR beta sequencing to assess whether each TCR beta V gene segment acted as functional or pseudogenic. Alongside the repertoire data, information on donor age, sex, ethnicity and CMV serostatus was compiled. Genome-wide SNP genotypes for about three fifths of the 666 donors were used in a later genetic analysis, which treated that subset as a discovery cohort. Every repertoire in the discovery cohort had been generated on one and the same sequencing platform. HLA typing included class I and class II loci at four-digit resolution. The number of typed donors differed by locus: about 620-630 for A, B, C, DRB1 and DQB1; 522 for DQA1; 606 for DPA1; and 400 to 480 for DPB1. Roughly 5 DR-DQ haplotypes were handled as single units for association and clustering because linkage in the cohort was strong. On average, about 240,000 unique TCR beta nucleotide sequences were sequenced per donor among some 420 genotyped donors of the cohort, with 15% to 20% of those sequences being non-productive.

Sequences SGHTA (CDR1) and FQGNSA (CDR2) are obtained from the germline V gene. Inclusive of the bounding cysteine and phenylalanine, the CDR3 is 18 residues long. Only the CDR3 DNA stays, 54 bases, in frame from base 1. V is reduced by 1 base and J by 0 bases, leaving a spacing of 16 bases between them. Details on this clone: Its recognized antigen is unknown. There are no base qualities to consult, and no much larger clone falls within one base.

The library was built by means of the immunoSEQ multiplex PCR assay. For the multiplex PCR, a mixture combining 60 forward primers for TCR Vbeta segments and 13 reverse primers for TCR Jbeta segments was used. Amplification of the CDR3 region of rearranged TCR beta genes was performed with a multiplex PCR assay on genomic DNA. The Illumina HiSeq System was used to sequence the amplified TCR beta libraries as 87-base-pair reads. In the original analysis: A later analysis counted approximately 74 million unique TCR beta chains across the approximately 700 repertoires, and roughly 10 million of these chains were shared by at least two donors. To remove PCR and sequencing errors, raw reads were error-corrected and collapsed into unique sequences using a nearest-neighbor algorithm that merged closely related sequences. V, D and J gene segments were assigned by aligning CDR3 sequences to IMGT reference sequences. For a sequence to be retained, a match of at least six nucleotides to both a V gene segment and a J gene segment was required. Rearrangements were classified as productive when the CDR3 lacked stop codons and remained in frame with V and J, and all other rearrangements were classified as non-productive. CDR3 was defined by IMGT convention, running from the second conserved V-encoded cysteine to the conserved J-encoded phenylalanine. The earlier analysis of some 600 of the donors excluded sequences that lacked an unambiguous match to a single V gene segment. In an earlier analysis of approximately 590 of the donors, V segments were called functional above 56.7% productive rearrangements and were called segregating when the between-donor standard deviation exceeded 5%. To diagnose cytomegalovirus status from the catalog of TCR beta chain sequences, a statistical classification framework was built. In a later analysis, TCR nucleotide sequences were compared against IMGT/GENE-DB human TR gene sequences so that V and J genes could be assigned. Using the TCRdist pipeline, a later analysis assigned CDR3 sequences along with most-parsimonious VDJ recombination scenarios. In a later analysis, each TCR beta chain was defined by its CDR3 amino acid sequence together with its V-gene family, and reads without a unique V-gene family were excluded. A later analysis removed nearly 600 highly shared, low-generation-probability nucleotide sequences to deal with suspected cross-contamination and a sequencing artifact. In a later analysis, a clonal expansion index for each public chain was calculated from normalized within-repertoire ranks of inferred template counts. In a later analysis, generation probabilities were computed using a VDJ recombination model fitted to out-of-frame rearrangements, and the results were checked against IGoR. In a later analysis, TCR-TCR, TCR-HLA and TCR-CMV co-occurrence was scored with hypergeometric tests, and a repertoire-size bias correction was applied to TCR pairs. False discovery rates were estimated in a later analysis by permuting HLA or CMV assignments 20 times. A later analysis grouped co-occurring TCRs with DBSCAN, adding TCRdist sequence similarity when clustering within HLA-allele-positive subsets. Co-occurrence clustering excluded repertoires with fewer than 30,000 or more than 120,000 public chains, plus five with anomalous nucleotide sharing. TCRdb took this table from immuneACCESS and kept in-frame rearrangements with V and J called. Such tables lack part of the clones; where checked against another copy, unresolved V genes explain under half of the gap, and the rest is unexplained. V and J calls and clone size are as listed in that table; D and trimming were resolved from the DNA. The sample table lists tens of thousands of clones, around 73% of them with a count of one. The ten top clones hold roughly 8.9% of the sample.

The cohort was made up of 666 healthy bone marrow donors. Cohort members were all nominally healthy when sampled, although unrecorded immune exposures were likely present. The donor was CMV seropositive and was included in the group of some 290 seropositive cohort members. A peripheral blood sample was collected from each donor, and TCR beta sequencing was performed on peripheral blood mononuclear cells. The Qiagen DNeasy Blood Extraction Kit was used to extract genomic DNA from the blood cell samples. The paper as a whole reports these results and caveats: Most TCR sequences were observed very rarely across donors, whereas some public TCRs were present in many individuals. Strong co-occurrence of HLA alleles, especially DR and DQ, made assigning TCR associations to individual alleles difficult. The 87-base-pair reads could not distinguish some IMGT-functional V segments, including TRBV6-2 and TRBV6-3, so those segments were excluded. The earlier analysis of some 560 of the donors excluded roughly 17 rarely observed V segments, including chromosome 9 orphons, because counts were too low. V-gene and J-gene trimming of TCR beta chains was associated with a missense DCLRE1C variant in a later genetic analysis, and the association was replicated in an independent cohort. Compared with the roughly 720-donor mean, donors in an Asian-associated ancestry cluster had fewer N-insertions in productive TCRs, according to a later genetic analysis. Broadly in line with IMGT annotations, most TCR beta V segments showed up in productive rearrangements about 90% or about 30% of the time in an earlier analysis of approximately 640 of the donors. Specific HLA alleles were associated with roughly 17,000 TCR beta sequences at a false discovery rate of 0.05 in a later analysis. A later analysis found that TCR association rates varied across HLA loci, with DRB1 alleles showing the most associated TCRs and HLA-C alleles the fewest. Roughly uniform sequencing depth across donors was assumed in presence/absence analyses, although this assumption may not hold. Most CMV-associated TCR beta chains appeared to be HLA-restricted in a later analysis, and the HLA associations seemed to be driven largely by CMV exposure. In vitro tests confirmed that a few of the cytomegalovirus-associated TCR beta chains recognize cytomegalovirus antigens. A later analysis found that HLA-associated TCR beta chains were more clonally expanded and had lower generation probabilities than equally common non-associated chains. In a later analysis, several top co-occurrence clusters were reported to appear linked to parvovirus B19, influenza, CMV and Epstein-Barr virus. Because HLA typing was missing for some donors at each locus, association tests included only the typed subset. A further reported finding was that TCR beta sequences accurately predicted the HLA-A and HLA-B alleles for most subjects in the first cohort. Cytomegalovirus status was reported to be diagnosed by the classifier with high specificity and sensitivity in both the original and validation cohorts. The only immune exposure information available for the cohort was CMV serostatus. A cluster of highly shared sequence variants was judged likely to be a technical artifact of the sequencing pipeline. Linkage disequilibrium might explain the correlated functional status among segregating V segments, but an unknown experimental factor could not be excluded. A total of 150 or so TCR beta chains were listed by the study as associated with cytomegalovirus. This cohort had only TCR beta chains sequenced, and the lack of alpha or paired-chain data limited which features could be detected. According to the authors, the approach could potentially be generalized to other disease states and immunological phenotypes.

The rearranged segments are TRBV7-2 and TRBJ1-5, and TRBD1 may be the D gene, going by 5 matching bases. Material: PBMCs. The source of this sequence is a woman aged 40 to 50 in good health and CMV-seropositive. The nucleotide sequence reads as follows: TGTGCCAGCAGCTTAGAGGGCAGGGCGACATATAGCAATCAGCCCCAGCATTTT. Translated, this gives CASSLEGRATYSNQPQHF.